This TCR beta chain was profiled in a study of T cells in Graves' hyperthyroidism and ophthalmopathy (dated by TCRdb to between 2018 and 2021). A note on the overall study: Peripheral blood samples were taken at initial diagnosis, before any treatment was given. After sampling, hyperthyroidism patients received methimazole starting at 30 mg daily, and ophthalmopathy patients received high-dose intravenous methylprednisolone. According to the paper, TCR Vbeta CDR3 sequencing was carried out on over 130 peripheral blood samples, which came from over 40 ophthalmopathy, around 75 hyperthyroidism and approximately 17 progressor patients. The roughly 91 discovery patients were randomly divided into training and test sets at a 7:3 ratio. TCR V-J signatures able to tell the groups apart were searched for in a discovery cohort of some 97 patients, of whom roughly 42 had Graves' ophthalmopathy and 55 to 60 had stable Graves' hyperthyroidism. Prospective prediction of ophthalmopathy was tested in an independent validation cohort consisting of 18 to 20 hyperthyroidism patients and some 16 patients who later progressed to ophthalmopathy. Thyroid tissue and blood T-cell repertoires from six Graves' hyperthyroidism patients were also compared in the study. Summary of the overall study and its limitations: Sample size was not statistically predetermined, and blinding of investigators to group allocation was not performed. Ophthalmopathy was separated from stable hyperthyroidism by a 13 V-J signature model, with around 88% sensitivity and approximately 81% specificity obtained in cross-validation and 80%/75% obtained in testing. Most expanded thyroid clonotypes (frequency above 0.001) were also detected in blood, suggesting blood repertoires may reflect thyroid immune responses. In validation, progression to ophthalmopathy was predicted by the model with 70.59% sensitivity and 72% to 85% specificity, a median of approximately 7.1 months before onset.

Stable Graves' hyperthyroidism was defined as the absence of progression to ophthalmopathy over 18 months of follow-up. Hyperthyroidism patients were newly diagnosed, with disease duration under 2 months, and aged 18 to 65 years. Patients with uncontrolled infections, other autoimmune diseases, pregnancy or lactation were excluded. Diagnoses relied on clinical symptoms, serum thyroxine and TRAb, thyroid ultrasound and orbital computed tomography. PBMCs were separated from over 9 ml of fresh peripheral blood using Ficoll-Paque density gradient centrifugation. Total RNA was extracted with Trizol reagent, and quality was checked on an Agilent 2100 Bioanalyzer. Amplification of TCR beta CDR3 regions was carried out from RNA transcripts. The first round of RT-PCR for the TCR CDR3 was performed with the HTBI primer set and the Qiagen OneStep RT-PCR kit. A second multiplex PCR round built the libraries, followed by size selection and purification. Paired-end sequencing of the libraries was performed with 100 bp reads on an Illumina HiSeq2000. As for the authors' bioinformatics: SOAPnuke was used to process the raw data, throwing out any read that contained adapters or uncalled bases, had a mean Phred below 15, or lacked an exact constant-primer or identifier match. High-quality paired reads were merged using COPE v1.2.5, and each unique nucleotide sequence was defined as a clonotype. Clonotypes were aligned to IMGT TRBV, TRBD and TRBJ reference segments using MiTCR v1.1. The analysis included only V-J combinations with a frequency above 0.0001, which together covered roughly 99% of the repertoires. A TCS score was defined as the ratio of F50 (clonal expansion) to E x V (chaos), with BLOSUM62-based TCRdist applied between CDR3 peptides within each V-J. Welch's t-statistics and random forest reduced 500 to 650 V-J features to roughly 13, which were used in a naive Bayes classifier (R e1071). The Morisita-Horn index was used to measure how similar the thyroid and blood repertoires were. TCRdb took the public reads, trimmed them with fastp at Q25, ran MiXCR for clone calling and kept in-frame beta chains. Merged by CDR3 protein, the rows form single entries marked with the most common genes and DNA. The V and J calls reflect TCRdb's pipeline rather than the authors' work. The sample table shows around 800,000 distinct CDR3 sequences, and roughly 40% are seen once. In total, the top ten clones hold around 9.3% of the sample.

As regards this clonotype: The antigen it binds to is not known. One end of the junction does not line up with germline, which may come from a read error.

The germline V gene (reference sequence) supplies CDR1 LNHDA and CDR2 SQIVND. The CDR3 covers 17 residues, taking in both the cysteine and the phenylalanine. Just the 51-base CDR3 DNA is kept, in frame starting at base 1. The receptor was isolated from a man younger than 35 with Graves' hyperthyroidism. The sample taken for sequencing was blood. The V gene is TRBV19 and the J gene is TRBJ2-6; the D gene is possibly TRBD1 or TRBD2, each agreeing over 5 bases. The CDR3 in this case is CASMRVLSHSGADVLTF. Read as DNA, the sequence is TGTGCCAGTATGCGGGTTCTTTCCCACTCTGGGGCCGACGTCCTGACTTTC. This CDR3, with the reference TRBV19 and TRBJ2-6 proteins standing in past its ends, gives the full variable domain DGGITQSPKYLFRKEGQNVTLSCEQNLNHDAMYWYRQDPGQGLRLIYYSQIVNDFQKGDIAEGYSVSREKKESFPLTVTSAQKNPTAFYLCASMRVLSHSGADVLTFGAGSRLTVL.